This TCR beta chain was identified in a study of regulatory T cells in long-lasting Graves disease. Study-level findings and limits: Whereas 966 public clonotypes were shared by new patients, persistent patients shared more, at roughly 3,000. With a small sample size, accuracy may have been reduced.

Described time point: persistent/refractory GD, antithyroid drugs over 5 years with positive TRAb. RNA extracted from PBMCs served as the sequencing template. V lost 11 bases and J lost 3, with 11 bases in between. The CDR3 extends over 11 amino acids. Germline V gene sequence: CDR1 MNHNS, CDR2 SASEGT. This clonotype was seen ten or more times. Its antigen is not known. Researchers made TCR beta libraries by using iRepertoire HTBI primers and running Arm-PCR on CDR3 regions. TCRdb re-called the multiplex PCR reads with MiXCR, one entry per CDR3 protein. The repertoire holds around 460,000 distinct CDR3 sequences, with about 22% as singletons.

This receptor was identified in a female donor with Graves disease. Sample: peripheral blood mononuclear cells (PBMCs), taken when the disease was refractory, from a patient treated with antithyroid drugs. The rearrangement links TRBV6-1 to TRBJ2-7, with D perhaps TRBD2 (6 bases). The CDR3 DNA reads TGTGCCTCCAGGGACTTCTACGAGCAGTACTTC. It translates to CASRDFYEQYF.